This entry describes one T cell receptor (beta chain). Its antigen is unidentified. Method: immunoSEQ multiplex PCR; TCRdb's copy keeps in-frame clones and lacks some. The sample records hundreds of thousands of clones, less than 90% being singletons. These data are taken from a study of Ad26.COV2.S vaccination and SARS-CoV-2 variants. Study conclusions and caveats: Using TCR breadth and depth analyses may have led to underestimated total T cell responses.

As to treatment: some 19 received Ad26.COV2.S at low or high dose, single or two shots; 5 received placebo; per-sample allocation not given. Sampling occurred on day 63 after the first vaccine or placebo injection. What was given as vaccine was an Ad26 vector encoding Wuhan-strain SARS-CoV-2 spike. CDR3 size: 16 residues. V gave up 0 bases and J gave up 1 base; unmatched junction bases: 6. Per germline, CDR1 SGHRS and CDR2 YFSETQ. The sample in question was peripheral blood, obtained in a trial of Ad26.COV2.S vaccine versus placebo. This chain joins TRBV5-1 and TRBJ2-5; 7 positions agree with TRBD2. The TCR comes from a person between 18 and 65 years old who received the Ad26.COV2.S COVID-19 vaccine or a placebo. CDR3: CASSLVGGTTQETQYF. CDR3 nucleotides: TGCGCCAGCAGCTTGGTGGGGGGGACTACCCAAGAGACCCAGTACTTC.